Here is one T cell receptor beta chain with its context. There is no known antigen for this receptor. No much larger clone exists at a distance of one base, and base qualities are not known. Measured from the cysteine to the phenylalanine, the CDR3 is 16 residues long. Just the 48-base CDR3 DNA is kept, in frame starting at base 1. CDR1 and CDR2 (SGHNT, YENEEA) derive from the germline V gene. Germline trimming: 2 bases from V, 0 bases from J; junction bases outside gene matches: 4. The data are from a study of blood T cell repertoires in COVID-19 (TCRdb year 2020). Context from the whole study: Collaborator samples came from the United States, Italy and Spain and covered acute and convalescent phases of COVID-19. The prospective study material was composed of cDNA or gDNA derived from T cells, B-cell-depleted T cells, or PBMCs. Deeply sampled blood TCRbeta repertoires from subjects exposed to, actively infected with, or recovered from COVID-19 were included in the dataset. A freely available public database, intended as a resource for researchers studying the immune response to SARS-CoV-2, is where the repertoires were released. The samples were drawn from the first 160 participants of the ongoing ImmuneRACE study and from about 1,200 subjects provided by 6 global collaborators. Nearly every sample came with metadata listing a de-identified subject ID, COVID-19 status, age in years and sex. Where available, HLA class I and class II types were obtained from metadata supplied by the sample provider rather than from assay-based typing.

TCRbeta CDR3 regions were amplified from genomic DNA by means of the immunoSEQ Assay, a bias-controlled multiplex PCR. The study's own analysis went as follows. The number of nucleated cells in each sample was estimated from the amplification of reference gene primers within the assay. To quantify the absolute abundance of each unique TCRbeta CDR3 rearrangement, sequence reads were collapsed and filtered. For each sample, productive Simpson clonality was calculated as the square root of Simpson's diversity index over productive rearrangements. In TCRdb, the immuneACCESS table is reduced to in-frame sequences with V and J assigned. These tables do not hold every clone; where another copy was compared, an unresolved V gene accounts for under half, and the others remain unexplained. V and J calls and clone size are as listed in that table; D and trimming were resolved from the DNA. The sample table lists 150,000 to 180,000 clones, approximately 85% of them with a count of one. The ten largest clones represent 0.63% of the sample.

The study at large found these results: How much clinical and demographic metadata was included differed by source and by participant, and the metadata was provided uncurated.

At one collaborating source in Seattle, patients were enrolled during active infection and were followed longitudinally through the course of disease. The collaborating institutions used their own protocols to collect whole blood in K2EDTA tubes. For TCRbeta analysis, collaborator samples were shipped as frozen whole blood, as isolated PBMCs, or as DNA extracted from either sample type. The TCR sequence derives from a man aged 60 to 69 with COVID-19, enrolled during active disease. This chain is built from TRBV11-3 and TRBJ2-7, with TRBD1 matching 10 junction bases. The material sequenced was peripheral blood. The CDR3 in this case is CASSLRWDRGSYEQYF. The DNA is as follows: TGTGCCAGCAGCTTAAGGTGGGACAGGGGCTCCTACGAGCAGTACTTC.